A single sample gave rise to the 17 T cell receptor beta chains below, sequenced in a study of shared clonotypes between healthy human individuals (dated by TCRdb to 2020 to 2021). Library construction relied on the immunoSEQ multiplex PCR assay. In its TCRdb copy, this immuneACCESS table keeps in-frame sequences only and misses some clones. Where compared with another copy, unresolved V genes explain less than half of these, and the others have no known cause. This sample is represented by approximately 2.4 million clones; 90% to 96% of them were singletons. More than 0.1% of the sample is in the top ten clones. Sequenced sample: naive CD4+ T cells sorted from blood. This specimen's cell subset or site label, per the study, means: CD45RA+ positively selected. The receptors come from a man between 18 and 29 years old in good health.

This clone was recorded once. This chain joins TRBV4-1 and TRBJ1-2, with no clear D. Trimming removed 2 bases at V and 1 base at J, with 17 bases between. The CDR3 runs 17 residues. CDR1 is MGHRA, CDR2 YSYEKL, per germline. The CDR3: CASSQSFEYSFNYGYTF. The CDR3 DNA reads as TGCGCCAGCAGCCAATCTTTCGAGTACTCATTTAACTATGGCTACACCTTC.

V usage is TRBV5-5 and J usage is TRBJ1-2; 7 nucleotides agree with TRBD1. CDR1 and CDR2 from the germline V gene are SGHKS and YYEKEE (reference sequence). V lost 2 bases to trimming and J lost 2 bases; unmatched junction nucleotides: 6. The CDR3 extends over 15 amino acids. The CDR3 nucleotides read TGTGCCAGCAGCTTTTCAGGGGGAAGGAACTATGGCTACACCTTC. It encodes CASSFSGGRNYGYTF. Based on the CDR3 plus reference TRBV5-5 and TRBJ1-2, the full variable domain is DAGVTQSPTHLIKTRGQQVTLRCSPISGHKSVSWYQQVLGQGPQFIFQYYEKEERGRGNFPDRFSARQFPNYSSELNVNALLLGDSALYLCASSFSGGRNYGYTFGSGTRLTVV.

This rearrangement joins TRBV4-1 to TRBJ1-4; a possible D gene is TRBD1 (5 bases). This CDR3 contains 13 residues. V was cut by 4 bases and J by 7 bases, with 10 bases left in between. Germline V gene sequence: CDR1 MGHRA, CDR2 YSYEKL. CDR3: CASSPGNLEKLFF. CDR3 nucleotide sequence: TGCGCCAGCAGCCCAGGGAATCTTGAAAAACTGTTTTTT.

The chain carries TRBV10-3 and TRBJ2-2; TRBD2 might be the D (5 bases). V shed 2 bases and J shed 2 bases, with 15 bases lying between them. CDR1 ENHRY and CDR2 SYGVKD come from the germline V gene. The CDR3 spans 17 residues. As DNA, the CDR3 is TGTGCCATCAGTGAGGGTTCGGGGTCTAGTAACACCGGGGAGCTGTTTTTT. This gives the protein CAISEGSGSSNTGELFF.

The rearrangement links TRBV7-3 to TRBJ2-3; no reliable D call. The CDR3 totals 16 residues. Trimming removed 1 base at V and 1 base at J, with 12 bases between. Per the germline V gene, CDR1 is SGHTA and CDR2 is FQGTGA. The CDR3 bases are TGTGCCAGCAGCTTAAGGCCGCTAGGCGGCACAGATACGCAGTATTTT. Its translation: CASSLRPLGGTDTQYF.

The V and J genes are TRBV7-9 and TRBJ2-3, with D possibly matching TRBD1 (5 bases). This CDR3 region has 14 residues. The germline V gene encodes CDR1 SEHNR and CDR2 FQNEAQ (reference sequence). Deletions cut 1 base from V and 4 bases from J, with 9 bases between. This CDR3 is CASSLGGPPDTQYF. As DNA, the CDR3 is TGTGCCAGCAGCTTAGGGGGCCCACCAGATACGCAGTATTTT.

The rearrangement links TRBV11-3 to TRBJ2-5, with 10 positions matching TRBD1. The V gene's germline CDR1 is SGHNT and CDR2 YENEEA. Trimming cost V 4 bases and J 4 bases; bases outside gene matches: 6. This CDR3 spans 15 amino acids. The CDR3 sequence: CASSWTGGAGETQYF. The DNA for the CDR3 is TGTGCCAGCAGCTGGACAGGGGGGGCAGGAGAGACCCAGTACTTC.

The chain couples TRBV12-5 to TRBJ1-1, with D possibly TRBD1 on 6 matching bases. This CDR3 is 16 amino acids long. Per germline, CDR1 LGHNT and CDR2 FRNRAP. The V end lost 0 bases, the J end lost 0 bases, and 11 bases lay between the germline ends. CDR3 region: CASGLVLRGMNTEAFF. CDR3 DNA: TGTGCTAGTGGTTTGGTACTAAGGGGGATGAACACTGAAGCTTTCTTT.

V and J are TRBV5-6 and TRBJ1-2; 7 bases align to TRBD1. Germline CDR1 and CDR2: SGHDT and YYEEEE. The V segment lost 3 bases and the J segment 2 bases; nucleotides outside the gene matches: 4. The CDR3 contains 14 residues. The CDR3 reads CASSWPGQNYGYTF. CDR3 in DNA: TGTGCCAGCAGCTGGCCGGGACAGAACTATGGCTACACCTTC.

This sequence joins TRBV13 and TRBJ1-6; TRBD1 might be the D (5 bases). Germline lookup yields CDR1 PRHDT and CDR2 FYEKMQ (reference sequence). V lost 5 bases and J 10 bases, leaving 15 bases between the germline ends. The CDR3 has 14 amino acids. The CDR3 is CASSDLGGDSPLHF. CDR3 bases: TGTGCCAGCAGCGACCTGGGGGGGGACTCACCCCTCCACTTT.

V is TRBV28 and J is TRBJ2-1; TRBD1 is a possible D gene (6 bases). This CDR3 is 15 amino acids long. V was pared by 10 bases and J by 1 base, with 17 bases between. CDR1 is MDHEN, CDR2 SYDVKM, per germline. CDR3 nucleotide sequence: TGTGCCACGGCGCCCGGGGACATTTCCTACAATGAGCAGTTCTTC. Translated: CATAPGDISYNEQFF.

The V call is TRBV19, the J call TRBJ1-5, with 7 bases matching TRBD1. J was trimmed by 0 bases and V by 3 bases; bases with no gene match: 11. The CDR3 has 18 amino acids. The germline V gene encodes CDR1 LNHDA and CDR2 SQIVND (reference sequence). CDR3 sequence: CASSIEQGTKYSNQPQHF. CDR3 in DNA: TGTGCCAGTAGTATCGAACAGGGGACAAAATATAGCAATCAGCCCCAGCATTTT.

In this sample, this clone turned up once. The rearrangement joins TRBV28 to TRBJ2-6; 7 bases agree with TRBD2. The CDR3 is made up of 15 amino acids. The trim removed 7 bases at V and 4 bases at J, leaving 7 bases unmatched. CDR1 is MDHEN, CDR2 SYDVKM, per germline. The CDR3 is CASTTGEGGANVLTF. The CDR3 nucleotides read TGTGCCAGCACCACCGGGGAGGGAGGGGCCAACGTCCTGACTTTC.

The chain links TRBV6-1 to TRBJ2-7; D possibly corresponds to TRBD2 (5 bases). Germline V gives CDR1 MNHNS, CDR2 SASEGT. Trimming shortened V by 4 bases and J by 6 bases, and 10 bases separated the two germline ends. The CDR3 is 12 residues long. CDR3 nucleotide sequence: TGTGCCAGCAGTGCTACTAGAGCCGAGCAGTACTTC. The encoded protein is CASSATRAEQYF.

CDR3 nucleotide sequence: TGTGCCAGCACCAGGCGCGGGGGAGGTCAGCCCCAGCATTTT. This codes for CASTRRGGGQPQHF. V usage is TRBV6-1 and J usage is TRBJ1-5; possibly TRBD1 for D (5 bases). CDR3 length: 14 amino acids. Germline V lookup: CDR1 MNHNS, CDR2 SASEGT. Trimming cost V 7 bases and J 6 bases, with 16 bases left between them.

This rearrangement joins TRBV5-1 to TRBJ2-4, with 7 bases lining up with TRBD1. Germline V gives CDR1 SGHRS, CDR2 YFSETQ. This CDR3 is built from 15 residues. Unmatched junction bases numbered 11, after V lost 3 bases and J lost 8 bases. CDR3: CASSSLDRSGDIQYF. The CDR3 region has the DNA TGCGCCAGCAGCTCCCTGGACAGGTCAGGGGACATTCAGTACTTC.

Only one count was recorded for this clone. The V gene is TRBV6-6, the J gene TRBJ1-5; TRBD1 is a possible D gene (5 bases). Germline loops: CDR1 MNHNY, CDR2 SVGAGI (reference sequence). Trimming left V 6 bases short and J 0 bases short, with 12 bases between. The CDR3 has 15 residues. CDR3 bases: TGTGCCAGCAGGGGACGGATTAATAGCAATCAGCCCCAGCATTTT. Its translation is CASRGRINSNQPQHF.